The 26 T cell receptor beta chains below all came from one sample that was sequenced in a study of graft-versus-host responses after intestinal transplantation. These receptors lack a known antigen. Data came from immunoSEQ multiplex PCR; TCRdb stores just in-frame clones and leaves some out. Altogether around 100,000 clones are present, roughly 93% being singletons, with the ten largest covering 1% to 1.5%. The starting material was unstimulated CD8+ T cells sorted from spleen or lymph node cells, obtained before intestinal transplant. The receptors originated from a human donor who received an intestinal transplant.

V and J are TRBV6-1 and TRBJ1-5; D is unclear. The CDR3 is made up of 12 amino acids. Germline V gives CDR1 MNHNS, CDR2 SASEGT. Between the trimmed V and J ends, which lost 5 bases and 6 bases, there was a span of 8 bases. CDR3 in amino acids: CASSPLGQPQHF. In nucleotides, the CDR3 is TGTGCCAGCAGTCCGCTTGGTCAGCCCCAGCATTTT.

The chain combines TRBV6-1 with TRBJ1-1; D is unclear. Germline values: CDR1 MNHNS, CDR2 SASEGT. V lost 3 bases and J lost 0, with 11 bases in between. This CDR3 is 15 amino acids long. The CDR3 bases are TGTGCCAGCAGTGAGGCAGCGGGAATGAACACTGAAGCTTTCTTT. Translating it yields CASSEAAGMNTEAFF.

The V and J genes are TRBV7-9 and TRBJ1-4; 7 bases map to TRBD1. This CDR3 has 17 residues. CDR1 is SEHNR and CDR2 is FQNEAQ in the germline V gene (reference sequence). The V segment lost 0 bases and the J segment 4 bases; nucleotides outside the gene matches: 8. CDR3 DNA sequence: TGTGCCAGCAGCTTAGCTTTAGGGGGCGCGGATAATGAAAAACTGTTTTTT. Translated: CASSLALGGADNEKLFF.

CDR3 sequence (DNA): TGTGCCAGCAGCCCGAAACAGGGTAGCCCATACGAGCAGTACTTC. It yields the protein CASSPKQGSPYEQYF. The gene calls are TRBV6-1 and TRBJ2-7; D perhaps matches TRBD1 (6 bases). This CDR3 comprises 15 residues. V was cut by 6 bases and J by 4 bases, with 19 bases left in between. The germline CDR1 and CDR2 sequences are MNHNS and SASEGT.

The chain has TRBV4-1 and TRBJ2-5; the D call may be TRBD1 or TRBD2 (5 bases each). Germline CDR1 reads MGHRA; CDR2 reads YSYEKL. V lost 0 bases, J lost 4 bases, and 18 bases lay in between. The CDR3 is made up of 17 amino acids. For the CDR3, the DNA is TGCGCCAGCAGCCAAGAGAGTGTTGGGGTGGGACGAGAGACCCAGTACTTC. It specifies CASSQESVGVGRETQYF.

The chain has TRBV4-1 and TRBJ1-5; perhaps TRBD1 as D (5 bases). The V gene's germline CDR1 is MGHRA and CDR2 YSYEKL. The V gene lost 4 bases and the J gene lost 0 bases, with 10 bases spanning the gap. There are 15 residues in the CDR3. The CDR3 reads CASSLQELSNQPQHF. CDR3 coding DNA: TGCGCCAGCAGCCTACAGGAGCTTAGCAATCAGCCCCAGCATTTT.

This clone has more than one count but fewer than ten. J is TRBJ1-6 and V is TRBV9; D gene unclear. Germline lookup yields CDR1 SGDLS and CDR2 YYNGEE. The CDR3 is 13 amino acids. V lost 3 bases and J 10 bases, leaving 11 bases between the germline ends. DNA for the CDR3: TGTGCCAGCAGCGACCCCTCGGGATCACCCCTCCACTTT. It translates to CASSDPSGSPLHF.

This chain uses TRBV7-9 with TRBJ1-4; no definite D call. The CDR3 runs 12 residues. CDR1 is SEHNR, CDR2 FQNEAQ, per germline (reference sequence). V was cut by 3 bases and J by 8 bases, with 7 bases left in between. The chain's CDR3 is CASSLSPEKLFF. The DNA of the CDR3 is TGTGCCAGCAGCTTGTCTCCGGAAAAACTGTTTTTT.

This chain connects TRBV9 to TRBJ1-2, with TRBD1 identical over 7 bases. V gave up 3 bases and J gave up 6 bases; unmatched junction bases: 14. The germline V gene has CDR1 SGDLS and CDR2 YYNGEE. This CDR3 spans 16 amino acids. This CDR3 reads CASSATLLTGNHGYTF. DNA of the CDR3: TGTGCCAGCAGCGCCACCCTACTGACAGGGAATCATGGCTACACCTTC.

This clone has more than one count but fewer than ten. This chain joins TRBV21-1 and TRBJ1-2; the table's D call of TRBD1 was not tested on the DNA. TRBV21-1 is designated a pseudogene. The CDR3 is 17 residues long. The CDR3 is CASSKGLGRGLFYGYTF. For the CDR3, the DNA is TGTGCCAGCAGCAAAGGATTGGGCAGGGGGCTCTTCTATGGCTACACCTTC.

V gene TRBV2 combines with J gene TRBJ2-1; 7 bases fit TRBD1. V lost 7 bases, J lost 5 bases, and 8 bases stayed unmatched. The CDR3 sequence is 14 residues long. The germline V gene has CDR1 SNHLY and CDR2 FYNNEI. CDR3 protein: CASNLQGIDNEQFF. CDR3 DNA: TGTGCCAGCAATCTACAGGGGATAGACAATGAGCAGTTCTTC.

This CDR3 is CASSLVGDTEAFF. Here the CDR3 DNA reads TGTGCCAGCAGCTTGGTAGGAGACACTGAAGCTTTCTTT. V usage is TRBV5-6 and J usage is TRBJ1-1; the D is unclear. V lost 0 bases, J lost 3 bases, and 6 bases lay in between. This CDR3 is built from 13 residues. Germline assignment: CDR1 SGHDT and CDR2 YYEEEE. Using reference TRBV5-6 and TRBJ1-1 for the parts outside the CDR3, the full variable domain is DAGVTQSPTHLIKTRGQQVTLRCSPKSGHDTVSWYQQALGQGPQFIFQYYEEEERQRGNFPDRFSGHQFPNYSSELNVNALLLGDSALYLCASSLVGDTEAFFGQGTRLTVV.

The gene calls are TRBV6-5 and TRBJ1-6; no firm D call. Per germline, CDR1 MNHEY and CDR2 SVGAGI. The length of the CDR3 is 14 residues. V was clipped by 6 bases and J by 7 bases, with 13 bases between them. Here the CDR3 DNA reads TGTGCCAGCAGCCCTCCAGGACCCAATTCACCCCTCCACTTT. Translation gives CASSPPGPNSPLHF.

The CDR3 sequence: CASSPLDATNEKLFF. In nucleotides, the CDR3 is TGTGCCAGCTCACCTCTGGACGCAACTAATGAAAAACTGTTTTTT. V usage is TRBV18 and J usage is TRBJ1-4; D remains ambiguous. Germline CDR1 KGHSH, CDR2 LQKENI. Deletions cut 3 bases from V and 0 bases from J, with 8 bases between. The CDR3 runs to 15 residues.

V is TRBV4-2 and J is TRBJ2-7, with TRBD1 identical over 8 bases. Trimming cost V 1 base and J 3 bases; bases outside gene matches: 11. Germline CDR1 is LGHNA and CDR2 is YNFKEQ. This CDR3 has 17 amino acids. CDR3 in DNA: TGTGCCAGCAGCCAAGGGTGGTCCGGGACAGGTATCTACGAGCAGTACTTC. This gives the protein CASSQGWSGTGIYEQYF.

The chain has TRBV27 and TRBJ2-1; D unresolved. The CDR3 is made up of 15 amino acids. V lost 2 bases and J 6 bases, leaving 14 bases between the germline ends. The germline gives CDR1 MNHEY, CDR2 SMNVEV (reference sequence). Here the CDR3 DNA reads TGTGCCAGCAGTTTAATGAACCCGGCCCTCAATGAGCAGTTCTTC. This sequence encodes CASSLMNPALNEQFF.

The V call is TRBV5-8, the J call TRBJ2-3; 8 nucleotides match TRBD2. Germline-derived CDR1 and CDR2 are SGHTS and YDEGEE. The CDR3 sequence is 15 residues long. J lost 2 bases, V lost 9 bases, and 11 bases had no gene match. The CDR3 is CATRRAGALTDTQYF. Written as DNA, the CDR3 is TGTGCCACCAGACGAGCGGGGGCCCTCACAGATACGCAGTATTTT.

The CDR3 DNA reads TGTGCCAGCAGTGAGGTCCTAGATTCCCGCTACAATGAGCAGTTCTTC. Amino acids: CASSEVLDSRYNEQFF. J is TRBJ2-1 and V is TRBV6-1; D not certain. Germline V gene lookup returns CDR1 MNHNS and CDR2 SASEGT. The V end was cut by 3 bases, the J end by 3 bases, with 15 bases between. The CDR3 runs 16 residues.

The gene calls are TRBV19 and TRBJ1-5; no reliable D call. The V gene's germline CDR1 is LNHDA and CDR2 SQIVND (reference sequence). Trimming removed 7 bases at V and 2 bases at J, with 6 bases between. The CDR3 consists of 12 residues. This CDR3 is CASTAGNQPQHF. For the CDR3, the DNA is TGTGCCAGTACCGCGGGCAATCAGCCCCAGCATTTT.

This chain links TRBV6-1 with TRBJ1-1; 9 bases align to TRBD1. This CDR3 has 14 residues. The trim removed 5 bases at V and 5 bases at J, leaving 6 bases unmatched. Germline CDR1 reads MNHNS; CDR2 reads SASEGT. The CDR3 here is CASSTGTGRTEAFF. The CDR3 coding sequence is TGTGCCAGCAGTACCGGGACAGGGAGGACTGAAGCTTTCTTT.

The chain's CDR3 is CASSGGTSGGAYNEQFF. The CDR3 nucleotides read TGTGCCAGCAGCGGCGGGACTAGCGGGGGGGCTTACAATGAGCAGTTCTTC. V gene TRBV9 combines with J gene TRBJ2-1; the match to TRBD2 covers 16 bases. CDR3 length equals 17 residues. The V and J ends lost 3 bases and 4 bases, in that order; junction bases with no gene match: 4. Germline lookup yields CDR1 SGDLS and CDR2 YYNGEE. Filled out from reference TRBV9 and TRBJ2-1, the complete variable domain reads DSGVTQTPKHLITATGQRVTLRCSPRSGDLSVYWYQQSLDQGLQFLIQYYNGEERAKGNILERFSAQQFPDLHSELNLSSLELGDSALYFCASSGGTSGGAYNEQFFGPGTRLTVL.

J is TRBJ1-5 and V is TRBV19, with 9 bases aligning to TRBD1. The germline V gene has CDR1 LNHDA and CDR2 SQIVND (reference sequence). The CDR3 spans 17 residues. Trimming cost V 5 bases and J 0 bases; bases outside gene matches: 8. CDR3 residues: CASSPRDRADSNQPQHF. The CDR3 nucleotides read TGTGCCAGTAGTCCGAGGGACAGGGCCGATAGCAATCAGCCCCAGCATTTT.

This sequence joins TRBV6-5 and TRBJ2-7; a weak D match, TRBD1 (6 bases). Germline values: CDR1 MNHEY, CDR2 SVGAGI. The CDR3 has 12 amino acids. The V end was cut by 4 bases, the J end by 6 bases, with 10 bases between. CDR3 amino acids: CASSSSGAEQYF. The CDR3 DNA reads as TGTGCCAGCAGTTCCTCAGGGGCCGAGCAGTACTTC.

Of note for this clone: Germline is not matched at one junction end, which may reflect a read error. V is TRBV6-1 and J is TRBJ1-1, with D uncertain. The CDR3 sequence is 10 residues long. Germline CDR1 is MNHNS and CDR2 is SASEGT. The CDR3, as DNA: TGTGCCAGCAGTGACACTGAAGTTTTCTTT. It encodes CASSDTEVFF.

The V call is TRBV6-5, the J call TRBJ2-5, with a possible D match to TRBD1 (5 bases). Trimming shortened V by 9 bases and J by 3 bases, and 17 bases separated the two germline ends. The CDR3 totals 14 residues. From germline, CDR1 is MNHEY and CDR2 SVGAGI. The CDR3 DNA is TGTGCCAGTTCCCCTTACCCAGGGAAAGAGACCCAGTACTTC. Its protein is CASSPYPGKETQYF.

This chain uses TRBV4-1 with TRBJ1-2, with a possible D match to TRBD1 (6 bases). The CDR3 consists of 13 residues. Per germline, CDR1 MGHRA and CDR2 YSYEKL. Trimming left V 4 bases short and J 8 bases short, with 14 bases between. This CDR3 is CASSRGGNRGYTF. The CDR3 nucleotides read TGCGCCAGCAGCCGAGGGGGAAATCGCGGCTACACCTTC.